The T cell receptor (beta chain) described here comes from a study of blood T cell repertoires in COVID-19. Produced via immunoSEQ multiplex PCR; TCRdb's table is partial and in-frame only. The table has some 140,000 clones, around 78% seen once. V lost 0 bases and J lost 9, with 12 bases in between. CDR1 and CDR2 (germline): MNHEY, SVGEGT. CDR3 length: 14 residues. This clone was detected once. The sequence was obtained from a human donor in a cohort sampled during active COVID-19. The sequenced material came from peripheral blood. The gene calls are TRBV6-2 or TRBV6-3 and TRBJ2-1; the D gene is possibly TRBD1 (6 bases). The CDR3 region has the DNA TGTGCCAGCAGTTACTCGGGCAGGGGCGGTGAGCAGTTCTTC. It is translated as CASSYSGRGGEQFF.